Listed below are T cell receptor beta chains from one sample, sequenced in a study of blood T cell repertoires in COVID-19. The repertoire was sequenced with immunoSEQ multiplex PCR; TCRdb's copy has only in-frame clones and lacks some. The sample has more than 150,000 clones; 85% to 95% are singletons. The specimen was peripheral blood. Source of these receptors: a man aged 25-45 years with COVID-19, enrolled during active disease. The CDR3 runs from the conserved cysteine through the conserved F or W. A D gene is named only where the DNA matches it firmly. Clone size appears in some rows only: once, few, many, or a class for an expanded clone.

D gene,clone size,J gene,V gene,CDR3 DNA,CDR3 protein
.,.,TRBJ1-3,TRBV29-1,TGCAGCGTTGTACAGGGTACCTCTGGAAACACCATATATTTT,CSVVQGTSGNTIYF
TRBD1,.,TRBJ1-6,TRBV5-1,TGCGCCAGCAGCCCCGGCCCCACACAGGGGTCACCCCTCCACTTT,CASSPGPTQGSPLHF
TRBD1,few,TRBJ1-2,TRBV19,TGTGCCAGTAGTACCGATACAGGGGGCCCCTATGGCTACACCTTC,CASSTDTGGPYGYTF
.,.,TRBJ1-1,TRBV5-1,TGCGCCAGCAGGTTCAGCGTAGGTTCTGTTGAAGCTTTCTTT,CASRFSVGSVEAFF
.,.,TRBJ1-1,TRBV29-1,TGCAGCGTTGAATCCGTTAGGGGAACTATGAACACTGAAGCTTTCTTT,CSVESVRGTMNTEAFF
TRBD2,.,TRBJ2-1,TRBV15,TGTGCCACCAGCAGAGAAAGCGGGGGGCTGGAAAATGAGCAGTTCTTC,CATSRESGGLENEQFF
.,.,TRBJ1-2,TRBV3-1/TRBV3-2,TGTGCCAGCAGCCAAGGGGTCACCTCTAGGGGCTACACCTTC,CASSQGVTSRGYTF
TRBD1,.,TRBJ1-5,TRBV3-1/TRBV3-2,TGTGCCAGCAGCTACGCCGGACAGGGTCAGCCCCAGCATTTT,CASSYAGQGQPQHF
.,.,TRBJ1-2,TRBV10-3,TGTGCCATCAAACCAGGGCCAGCTAACTATGGCTACACCTTC,CAIKPGPANYGYTF
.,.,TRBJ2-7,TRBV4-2,TGTGCCAGCAGCCAAGTAGGGGCCGAGCAGTACTTC,CASSQVGAEQYF
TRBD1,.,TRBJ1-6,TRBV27,TGTGCCAGCAGTGCTTTTATGGGACAGGGTCTAATAATCCTCCACTTT,CASSAFMGQGLIILHF
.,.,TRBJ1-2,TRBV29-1,TGCAGCGTTGACTTAACGGGACTCCAGGGCTACACCTTC,CSVDLTGLQGYTF
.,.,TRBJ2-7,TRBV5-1,TGCGCCAGCAGCTTCGGGACTCGATCTTACGAGCAGTACTTC,CASSFGTRSYEQYF
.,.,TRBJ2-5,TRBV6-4,TGTGCCAGCAGTGACTCAGGAGGGTACCAAGAGACCCAGTACTTC,CASSDSGGYQETQYF
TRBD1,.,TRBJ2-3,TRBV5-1,TGCGCCAGCAGCTATGGGACAGGGACCGATACGCAGTATTTT,CASSYGTGTDTQYF
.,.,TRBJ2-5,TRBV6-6,TGTGCCAGCAGTTCAACAGGGGTGGGGGGAGAGACCCAGTACTTC,CASSSTGVGGETQYF
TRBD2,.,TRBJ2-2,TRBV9,TGTGCCAGCAGCGGACTAGCGGGGGGGCCTGGCACCGGGGAGCTGTTTTTT,CASSGLAGGPGTGELFF
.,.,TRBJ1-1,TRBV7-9,TGTGCCAGCAGCTTATATAGGGGGGGAGGAACTGAAGCTTTCTTT,CASSLYRGGGTEAFF
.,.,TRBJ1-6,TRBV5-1,TGCGCCAGCAGCCCCGCGGGGGGCTCCTATAATTCACCCCTCCACTTT,CASSPAGGSYNSPLHF
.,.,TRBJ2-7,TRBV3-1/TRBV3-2,TGTGCCAGCAGCCAAGATTTCGAGGGTTTCTACGAGCAGTACTTC,CASSQDFEGFYEQYF
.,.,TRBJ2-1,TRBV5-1,TGCGCCAGCAGCGTCGGTAGGGGTAGCTCCTACAATGAGCAGTTCTTC,CASSVGRGSSYNEQFF
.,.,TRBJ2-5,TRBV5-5,TGTGCCAGCAGCCCCGGGGCCTGGGACTTCCAAGAGACCCAGTACTTC,CASSPGAWDFQETQYF